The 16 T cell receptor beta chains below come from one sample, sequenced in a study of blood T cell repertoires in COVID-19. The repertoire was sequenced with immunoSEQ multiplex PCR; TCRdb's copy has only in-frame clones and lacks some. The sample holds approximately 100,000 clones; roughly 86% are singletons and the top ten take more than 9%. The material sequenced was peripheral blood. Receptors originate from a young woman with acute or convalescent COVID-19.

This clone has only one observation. The CDR3 DNA sequence: TGTGCCACCTTTAGGGGGGGGACAGATACGCAGTATTTT. It translates to CATFRGGTDTQYF. The V and J genes are TRBV6-5 and TRBJ2-3, with TRBD2 as a possible D gene (7 bases). This CDR3 has 13 residues. CDR1 is MNHEY and CDR2 is SVGAGI in the germline V gene. Trimming left V 10 bases short and J 3 bases short, with 14 bases between.

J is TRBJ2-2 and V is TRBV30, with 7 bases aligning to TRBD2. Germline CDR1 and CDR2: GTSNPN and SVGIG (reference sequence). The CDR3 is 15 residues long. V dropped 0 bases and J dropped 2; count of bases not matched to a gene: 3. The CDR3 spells CAWSVRGLNTGELFF. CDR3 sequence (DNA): TGTGCCTGGAGTGTACGGGGACTAAACACCGGGGAGCTGTTTTTT.

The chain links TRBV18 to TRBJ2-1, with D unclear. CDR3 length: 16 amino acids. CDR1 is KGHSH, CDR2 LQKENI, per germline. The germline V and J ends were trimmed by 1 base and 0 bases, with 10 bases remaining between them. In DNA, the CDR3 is TGTGCCAGCTCACCACTCGTACAAAGCTCCTACAATGAGCAGTTCTTC. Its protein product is CASSPLVQSSYNEQFF.

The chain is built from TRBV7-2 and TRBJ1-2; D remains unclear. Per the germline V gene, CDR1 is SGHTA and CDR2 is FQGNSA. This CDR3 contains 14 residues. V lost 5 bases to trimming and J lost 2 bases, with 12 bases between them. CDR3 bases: TGTGCCAGCAGCCTTTACGCCAGAAACTATGGCTACACCTTC. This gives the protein CASSLYARNYGYTF. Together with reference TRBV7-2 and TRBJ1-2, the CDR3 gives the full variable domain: GAGVSQSPSNKVTEKGKDVELRCDPISGHTALYWYRQSLGQGLEFLIYFQGNSAPDKSGLPSDRFSAERTGGSVSTLTIQRTQQEDSAVYLCASSLYARNYGYTFGSGTRLTVV.

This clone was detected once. Here the CDR3 reads CSAYSGQVYEQYF. The CDR3 bases are TGCAGCGCCTACTCCGGACAGGTCTACGAGCAGTACTTC. The chain employs TRBV29-1 and TRBJ2-7; 7 nucleotides match TRBD1. Germline-derived CDR1 and CDR2 are SQVTM and ANQGSEA. Losses at the gene ends were 7 bases for V and 3 bases for J; bases not matched to a gene: 9. CDR3 size: 13 residues.

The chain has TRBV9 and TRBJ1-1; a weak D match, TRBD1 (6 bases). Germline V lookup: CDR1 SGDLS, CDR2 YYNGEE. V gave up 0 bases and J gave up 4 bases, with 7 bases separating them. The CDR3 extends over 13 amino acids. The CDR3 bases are TGTGCCAGCAGCGTAGGGGGGCCCACTGAAGCTTTCTTT. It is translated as CASSVGGPTEAFF.

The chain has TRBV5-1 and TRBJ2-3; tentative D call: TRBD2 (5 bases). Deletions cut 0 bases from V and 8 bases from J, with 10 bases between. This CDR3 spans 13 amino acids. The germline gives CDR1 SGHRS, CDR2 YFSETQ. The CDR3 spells CASSLAGGSTQYF. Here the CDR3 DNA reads TGCGCCAGCAGCTTGGCCGGAGGAAGTACGCAGTATTTT.

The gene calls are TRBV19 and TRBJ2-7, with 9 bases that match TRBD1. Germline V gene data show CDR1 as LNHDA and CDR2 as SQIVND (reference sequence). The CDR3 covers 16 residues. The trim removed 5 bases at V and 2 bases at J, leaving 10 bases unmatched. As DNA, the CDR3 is TGTGCCAGTAGTTCCCCGCTCGGGACAGGGACCTACGAGCAGTACTTC. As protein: CASSSPLGTGTYEQYF.

This CDR3 reads CASSDSLSYNEQFF. In nucleotides, the CDR3 is TGTGCCAGCAGTGATAGTTTGTCCTACAATGAGCAGTTCTTC. The rearrangement links TRBV2 to TRBJ2-1; D gene ambiguous. This CDR3 contains 14 residues. With 3 bases removed from V and 1 base from J, the gap between germline ends came to 7 bases. The germline CDR1 and CDR2 sequences are SNHLY and FYNNEI.

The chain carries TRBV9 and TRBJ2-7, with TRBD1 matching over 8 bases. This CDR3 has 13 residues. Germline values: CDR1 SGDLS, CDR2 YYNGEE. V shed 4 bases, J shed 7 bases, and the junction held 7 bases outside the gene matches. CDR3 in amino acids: CASSWTGTGEQYF. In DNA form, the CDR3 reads TGTGCCAGCAGCTGGACAGGGACTGGGGAGCAGTACTTC.

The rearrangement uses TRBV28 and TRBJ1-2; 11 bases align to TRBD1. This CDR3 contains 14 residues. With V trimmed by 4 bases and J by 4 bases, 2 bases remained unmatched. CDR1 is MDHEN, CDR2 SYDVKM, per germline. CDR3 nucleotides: TGTGCCAGCAGTTCCGGGACAGGGGGCTATGGCTACACCTTC. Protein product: CASSSGTGGYGYTF.

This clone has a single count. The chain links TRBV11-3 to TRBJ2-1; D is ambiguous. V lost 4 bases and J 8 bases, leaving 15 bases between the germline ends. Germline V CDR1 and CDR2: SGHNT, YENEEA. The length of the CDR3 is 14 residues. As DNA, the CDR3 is TGTGCCAGCAGCTCCCCGGTTTCGGTGGATGAGCAGTTCTTC. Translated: CASSSPVSVDEQFF.

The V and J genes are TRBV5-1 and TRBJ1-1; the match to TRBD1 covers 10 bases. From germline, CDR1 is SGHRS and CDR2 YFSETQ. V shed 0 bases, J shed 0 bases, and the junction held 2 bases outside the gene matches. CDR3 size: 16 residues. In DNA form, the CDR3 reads TGCGCCAGCAGCTTGGCGGGACAGGGGATGAACACTGAAGCTTTCTTT. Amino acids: CASSLAGQGMNTEAFF.

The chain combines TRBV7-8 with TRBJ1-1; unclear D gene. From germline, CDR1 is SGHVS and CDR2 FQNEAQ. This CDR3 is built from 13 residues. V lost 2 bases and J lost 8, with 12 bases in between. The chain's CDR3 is CASSLRESYEAFF. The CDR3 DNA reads TGTGCCAGCAGCTTAAGAGAAAGCTACGAAGCTTTCTTT.

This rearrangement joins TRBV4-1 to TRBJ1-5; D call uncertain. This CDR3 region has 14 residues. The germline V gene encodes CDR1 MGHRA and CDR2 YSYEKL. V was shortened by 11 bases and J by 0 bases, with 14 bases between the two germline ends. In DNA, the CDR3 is TGCGCCTCCGGCAGGCTCTATAGCAATCAGCCCCAGCATTTT. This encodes CASGRLYSNQPQHF.

CDR3 DNA sequence: TGTGCCAGCTCCCTAAGACAGGGGGCTGTAGATACGCAGTATTTT. It codes for CASSLRQGAVDTQYF. The gene calls are TRBV18 and TRBJ2-3; 10 nucleotides agree with TRBD1. The CDR3 covers 15 residues. V shed 6 bases, J shed 5 bases, and the junction held 8 bases outside the gene matches. Germline CDR1 reads KGHSH; CDR2 reads LQKENI.